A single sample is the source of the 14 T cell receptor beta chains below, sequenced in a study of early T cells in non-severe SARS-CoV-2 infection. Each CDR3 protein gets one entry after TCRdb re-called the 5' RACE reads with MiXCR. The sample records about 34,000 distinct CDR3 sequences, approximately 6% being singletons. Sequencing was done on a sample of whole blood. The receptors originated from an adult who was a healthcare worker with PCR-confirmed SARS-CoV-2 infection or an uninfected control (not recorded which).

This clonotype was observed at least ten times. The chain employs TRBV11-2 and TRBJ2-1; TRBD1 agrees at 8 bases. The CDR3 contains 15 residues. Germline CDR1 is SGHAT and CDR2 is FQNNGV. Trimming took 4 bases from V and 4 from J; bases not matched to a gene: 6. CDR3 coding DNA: TGTGCCAGCAGCTCTGGGGACAGGCAATACAATGAGCAGTTCTTC. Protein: CASSSGDRQYNEQFF.

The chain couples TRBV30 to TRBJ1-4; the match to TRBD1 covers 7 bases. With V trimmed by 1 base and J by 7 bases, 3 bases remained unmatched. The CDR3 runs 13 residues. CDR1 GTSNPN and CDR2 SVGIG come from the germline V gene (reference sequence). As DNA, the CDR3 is TGTGCCTGGAGTGCAAACAGGGGTGAAAAACTGTTTTTT. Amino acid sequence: CAWSANRGEKLFF. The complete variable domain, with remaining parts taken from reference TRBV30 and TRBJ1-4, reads SQTIHQWPATLVQPVGSPLSLECTVEGTSNPNLYWYRQAAGRGLQLLFYSVGIGQISSEVPQNLSASRPQDRQFILSSKKLLLSDSGFYLCAWSANRGEKLFFGSGTQLSVL.

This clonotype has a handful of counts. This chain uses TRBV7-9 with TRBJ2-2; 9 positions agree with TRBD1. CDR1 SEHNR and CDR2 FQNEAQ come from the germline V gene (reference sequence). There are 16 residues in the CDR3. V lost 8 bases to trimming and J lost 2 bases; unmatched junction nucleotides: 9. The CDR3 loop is CASDLHRGLNTGELFF. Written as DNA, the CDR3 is TGTGCCAGCGACCTCCACAGGGGGCTCAACACCGGGGAGCTGTTTTTT.

CDR3 DNA: TGTGCCAGCAGCTTAGAAGTTACGCGGGGCTACACCTTC. Translating it yields CASSLEVTRGYTF. The chain has TRBV7-9 and TRBJ1-2; the D is unclear. CDR1 and CDR2 (germline): SEHNR, FQNEAQ (reference sequence). V lost 1 base, J lost 8 bases, and 11 bases lay in between. The CDR3 sequence is 13 residues long.

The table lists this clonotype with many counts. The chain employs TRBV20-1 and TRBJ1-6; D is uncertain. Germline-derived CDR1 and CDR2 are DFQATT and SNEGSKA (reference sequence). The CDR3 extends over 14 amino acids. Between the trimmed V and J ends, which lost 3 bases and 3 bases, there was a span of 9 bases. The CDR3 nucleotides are TGCAGTGCTAGGGACCGGAGCTATAATTCACCCCTCCACTTT. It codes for CSARDRSYNSPLHF.

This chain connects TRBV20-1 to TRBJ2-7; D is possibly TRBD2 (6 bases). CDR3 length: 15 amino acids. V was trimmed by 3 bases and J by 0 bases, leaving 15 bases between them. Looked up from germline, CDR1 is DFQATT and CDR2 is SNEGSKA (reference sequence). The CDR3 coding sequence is TGCAGTGCTAGTTCACTAGCCGGAAGCTCCTACGAGCAGTACTTC. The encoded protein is CSASSLAGSSYEQYF.

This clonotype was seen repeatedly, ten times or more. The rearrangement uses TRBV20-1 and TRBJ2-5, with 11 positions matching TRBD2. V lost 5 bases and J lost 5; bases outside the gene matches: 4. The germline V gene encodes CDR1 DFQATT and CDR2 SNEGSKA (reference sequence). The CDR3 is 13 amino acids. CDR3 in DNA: TGCAGTGCTGAACTAGCGGGAGCCGAGACCCAGTACTTC. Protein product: CSAELAGAETQYF.

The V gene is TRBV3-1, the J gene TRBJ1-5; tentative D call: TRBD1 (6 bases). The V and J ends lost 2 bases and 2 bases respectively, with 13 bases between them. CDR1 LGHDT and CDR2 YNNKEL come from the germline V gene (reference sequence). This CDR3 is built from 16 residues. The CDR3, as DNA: TGTGCCAGCAGCCAAACAACAGGGTATGGCAATCAGCCCCAGCATTTT. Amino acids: CASSQTTGYGNQPQHF.

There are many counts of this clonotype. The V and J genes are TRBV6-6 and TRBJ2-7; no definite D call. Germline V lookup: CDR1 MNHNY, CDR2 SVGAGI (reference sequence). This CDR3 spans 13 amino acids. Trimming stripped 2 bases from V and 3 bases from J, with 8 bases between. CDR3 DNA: TGTGCCAGCAGTTACGGACCGAGCTACGAGCAGTACTTC. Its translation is CASSYGPSYEQYF.

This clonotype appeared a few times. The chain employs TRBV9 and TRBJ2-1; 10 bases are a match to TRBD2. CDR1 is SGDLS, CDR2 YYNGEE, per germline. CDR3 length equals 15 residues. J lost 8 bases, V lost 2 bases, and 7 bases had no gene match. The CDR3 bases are TGTGCCAGCAGCGTGGGCAGCGGGAGGGCCGATGAGCAGTTCTTC. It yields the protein CASSVGSGRADEQFF.

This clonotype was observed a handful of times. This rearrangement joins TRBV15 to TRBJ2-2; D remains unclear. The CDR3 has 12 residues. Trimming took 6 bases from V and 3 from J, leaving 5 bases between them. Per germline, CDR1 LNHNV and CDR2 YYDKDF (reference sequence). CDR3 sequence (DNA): TGTGCCACCAGTCGAGACACCGGGGAGCTGTTTTTT. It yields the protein CATSRDTGELFF. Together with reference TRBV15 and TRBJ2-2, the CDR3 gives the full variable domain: DAMVIQNPRYQVTQFGKPVTLSCSQTLNHNVMYWYQQKSSQAPKLLFHYYDKDFNNEADTPDNFQSRRPNTSFCFLDIRSPGLGDTAMYLCATSRDTGELFFGEGSRLTVL.

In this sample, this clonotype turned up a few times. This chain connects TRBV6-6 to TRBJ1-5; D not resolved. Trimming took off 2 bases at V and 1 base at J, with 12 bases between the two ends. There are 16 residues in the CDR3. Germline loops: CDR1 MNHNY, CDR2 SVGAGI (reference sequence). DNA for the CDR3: TGTGCCAGCAGTTACGAGGGAAGAATAAGCAATCAGCCCCAGCATTTT. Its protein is CASSYEGRISNQPQHF.

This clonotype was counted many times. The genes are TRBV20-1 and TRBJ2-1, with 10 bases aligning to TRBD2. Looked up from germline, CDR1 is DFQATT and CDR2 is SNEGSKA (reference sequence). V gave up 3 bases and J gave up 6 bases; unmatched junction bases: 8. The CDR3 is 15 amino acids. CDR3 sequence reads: CSASKLAGTRNEQFF. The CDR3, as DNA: TGCAGTGCTAGTAAACTAGCGGGGACCCGCAATGAGCAGTTCTTC.

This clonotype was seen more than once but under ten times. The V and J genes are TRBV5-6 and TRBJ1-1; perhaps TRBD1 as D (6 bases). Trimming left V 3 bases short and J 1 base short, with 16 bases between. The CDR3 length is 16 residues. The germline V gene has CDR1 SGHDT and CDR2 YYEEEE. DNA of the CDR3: TGTGCCAGCAGCTGGGGTCCGGGACATTGGAACACTGAAGCTTTCTTT. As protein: CASSWGPGHWNTEAFF.